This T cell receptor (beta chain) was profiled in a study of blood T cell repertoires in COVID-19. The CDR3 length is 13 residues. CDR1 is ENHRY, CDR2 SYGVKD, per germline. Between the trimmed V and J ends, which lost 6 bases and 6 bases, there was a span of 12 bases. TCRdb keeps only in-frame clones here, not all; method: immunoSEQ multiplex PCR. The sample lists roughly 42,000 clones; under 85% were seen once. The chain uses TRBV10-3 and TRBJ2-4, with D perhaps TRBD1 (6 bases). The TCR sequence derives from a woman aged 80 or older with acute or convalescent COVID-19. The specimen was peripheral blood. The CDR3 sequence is CAISPTGTNIQYF. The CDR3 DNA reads TGTGCCATCAGCCCGACAGGAACAAACATTCAGTACTTC.